The TCR beta chain described here comes from a study of T cells in Graves' hyperthyroidism and ophthalmopathy. The TCR beta CDR3 regions underwent amplification using RNA transcripts as the source. The study used the HTBI primer set for a first-round RT-PCR of the TCR CDR3. TCRdb ran MiXCR on the multiplex PCR reads and lists one entry per CDR3 protein. The sample includes about 370,000 distinct CDR3 sequences, roughly 15% of them seen just once. This clonotype was counted ten times or more. Germline assignment: CDR1 MNHNS and CDR2 SASEGT. The CDR3 spans 13 residues. V dropped 5 bases and J dropped 5 bases, with 7 bases sitting between them.

This receptor was obtained from a woman between 55 and 75 years old with Graves' ophthalmopathy. The specimen sequenced was blood. J is TRBJ1-6 and V is TRBV6-1; D remains unclear. CDR3 bases: TGTGCCAGCAGTAGGGCCAATAATTCACCCCTCCACTTT. Amino acid sequence: CASSRANNSPLHF.